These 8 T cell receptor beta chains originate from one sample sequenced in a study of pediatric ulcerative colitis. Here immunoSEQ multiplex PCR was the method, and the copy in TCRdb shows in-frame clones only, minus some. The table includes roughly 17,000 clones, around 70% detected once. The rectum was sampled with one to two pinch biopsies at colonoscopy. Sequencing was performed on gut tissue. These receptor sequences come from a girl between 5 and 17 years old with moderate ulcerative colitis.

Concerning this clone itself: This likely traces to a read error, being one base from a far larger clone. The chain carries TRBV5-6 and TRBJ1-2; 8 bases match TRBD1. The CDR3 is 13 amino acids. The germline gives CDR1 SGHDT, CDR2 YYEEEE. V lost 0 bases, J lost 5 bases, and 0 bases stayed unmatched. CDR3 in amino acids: CASSLGTGYGYTF. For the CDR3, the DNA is TGTGCCAGCAGCTTGGGGACAGGGTATGGCTACACCTTC.

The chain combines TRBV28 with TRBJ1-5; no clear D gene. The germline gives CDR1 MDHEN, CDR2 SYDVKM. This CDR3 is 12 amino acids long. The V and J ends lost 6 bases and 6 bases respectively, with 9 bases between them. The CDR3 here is CASSPPGQPQHF. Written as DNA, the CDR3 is TGTGCCAGCAGCCCTCCGGGTCAGCCCCAGCATTTT.

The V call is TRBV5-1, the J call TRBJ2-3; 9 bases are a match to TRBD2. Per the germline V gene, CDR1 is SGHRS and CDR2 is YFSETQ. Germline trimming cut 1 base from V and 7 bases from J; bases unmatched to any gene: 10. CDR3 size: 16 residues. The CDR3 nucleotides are TGCGCCAGCAGCTTGCGTCCTAGCGGGAAGATTCATACGCAGTATTTT. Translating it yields CASSLRPSGKIHTQYF.

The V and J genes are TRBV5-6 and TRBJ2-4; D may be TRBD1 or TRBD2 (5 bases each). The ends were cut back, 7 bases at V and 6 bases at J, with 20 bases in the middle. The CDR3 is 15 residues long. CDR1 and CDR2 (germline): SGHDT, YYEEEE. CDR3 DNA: TGTGCCAGCTCCTCCACCCGGGGCGAGAGAAACATTCAGTACTTC. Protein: CASSSTRGERNIQYF.

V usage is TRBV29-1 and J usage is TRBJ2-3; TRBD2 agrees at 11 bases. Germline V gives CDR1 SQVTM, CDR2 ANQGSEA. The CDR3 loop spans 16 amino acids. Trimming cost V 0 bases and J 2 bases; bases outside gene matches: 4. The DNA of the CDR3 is TGCAGCGTTGAAGACCGACTAGCGGGGAACACAGATACGCAGTATTTT. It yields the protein CSVEDRLAGNTDTQYF.

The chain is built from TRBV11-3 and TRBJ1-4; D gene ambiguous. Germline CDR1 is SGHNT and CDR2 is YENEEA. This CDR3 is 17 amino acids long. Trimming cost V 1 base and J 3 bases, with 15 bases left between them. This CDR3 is CASSLAPVQKANEKLFF. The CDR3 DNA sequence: TGTGCCAGCAGCTTAGCCCCAGTGCAGAAAGCTAATGAAAAACTGTTTTTT.

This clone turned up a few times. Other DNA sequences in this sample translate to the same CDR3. The CDR3 region is CSASKLYEQYF. In DNA form, the CDR3 reads TGCAGTGCTAGTAAACTGTACGAGCAGTACTTC. The chain employs TRBV20-1 and TRBJ2-7; D gene uncertain. The V end lost 3 bases, the J end lost 4 bases, and 7 bases lay between the germline ends. CDR1 and CDR2 (germline): DFQATT, SNEGSKA (reference sequence). This CDR3 is 11 amino acids long.

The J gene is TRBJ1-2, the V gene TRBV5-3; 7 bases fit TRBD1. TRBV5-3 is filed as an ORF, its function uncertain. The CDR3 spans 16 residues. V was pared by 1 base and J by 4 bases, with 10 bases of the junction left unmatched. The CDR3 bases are TGTGCCAGAAGCTTGCAACCAAGGACAGGTATCTATGGCTACACCTTC. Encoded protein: CARSLQPRTGIYGYTF.